This is a list of T cell receptor beta chains from one sample in a study of identical twins. TCRdb independently ran MiXCR on the 5' RACE reads; one entry per CDR3 protein. The sample carries hundreds of thousands of distinct CDR3 sequences, approximately 21% recorded once. These sequences were also reported in another study, on T cells expressing NK-cell markers.

The material sequenced was PBMCs. The receptors were sampled from a woman in her late teens or twenties in good health. The CDR3 runs from the conserved cysteine through the conserved F or W. A D gene is named only where the DNA matches it firmly. Clone sizes are given selectively: once, few, many, or a class where the clone is expanded.

v_call	j_call	clone_size	d_call	cdr3_nt	cdr3_aa
TRBV20-1	TRBJ1-6	few	.	TGCAGTGCTAGAGAAGGGCACCGGGATTTTTTTTCACCCCTCCACTTT	CSAREGHRDFFSPLHF
TRBV9	TRBJ2-2	.	.	TGTGCCAGCAGCCGATGGGGGGTGTTGCATCTTTCCACCGGGGAGCTGTTTTTT	CASSRWGVLHLSTGELFF
TRBV3-1	TRBJ2-7	.	TRBD2	TGTGCCAGCAGCCAAGATATCCCACGACTAGCGGGGGGCCACTACGAGCAGTACTTC	CASSQDIPRLAGGHYEQYF
TRBV7-2	TRBJ2-1	.	.	TGTGCCAGCAGCTTATTATCCTCCGGGAGCTCCTACAATGAGCAGTTCTTC	CASSLLSSGSSYNEQFF
TRBV21-1	TRBJ2-7	few	.	TGTGCCAGCAGCATTTACCAAAGACAGGGGGACGAGCAGTACTTC	CASSIYQRQGDEQYF
TRBV29-1	TRBJ1-1	.	TRBD1	TGCAGCGTTGCGGGACAGAAGAACACTGAAGCTTTCTTT	CSVAGQKNTEAFF
TRBV23-1	TRBJ2-2	.	.	TGCGCCAGCAGTCAATCTAGGAAAAGGCGGAGCACCGGGGAGCTGTTTTTT	CASSQSRKRRSTGELFF
TRBV4-3	TRBJ2-2	.	.	TGCACCAGCAGCTTCCTAGGGCTCCACGCCGGGGAGCTGTTTTTT	CTSSFLGLHAGELFF
TRBV12-3/TRBV12-4	TRBJ2-5	.	TRBD2	TGTGCCAGCAGTTTGCGGTCCGGCGGGAGGGGAGAGACCCAGTACTTC	CASSLRSGGRGETQYF
TRBV6-1	TRBJ2-5	few	TRBD2	TGTGCCAGCAGGAAGCGGGGGGGCCGCGAGACCCAGTACTTC	CASRKRGGRETQYF
TRBV12-3/TRBV12-4	TRBJ2-6	.	TRBD1	TGTACCAGCAGTCATCCGACAGGGGGGAACTCTGGGGCCAACGTCCTGACTTTC	CTSSHPTGGNSGANVLTF
TRBV20-1	TRBJ2-1	.	.	TGCAGTGCAGGAGCGGCTGGGAGCTCCAAATACGGCAATGAGCAGTTCTTC	CSAGAAGSSKYGNEQFF
TRBV11-2	TRBJ2-1	.	.	TGTGCCAGCAGCGTCAGCGGCTTTTACAATGAGCAGTTCTTC	CASSVSGFYNEQFF
TRBV7-2	TRBJ2-1	once	TRBD2	TGTGCCAGCAGCTCACTCCTAGCGGGTGGCTTCAATGAGCAGTTCTTC	CASSSLLAGGFNEQFF
TRBV20-1	TRBJ2-7	few	.	TGCAGTGCCCCGCCCCCAGGGGGGATCTACGAGCAGTACTTC	CSAPPPGGIYEQYF
TRBV20-1	TRBJ2-7	.	TRBD2	TGCAGTGCTAGACCCGGCGGGGGGGACGAGCAGTACTTC	CSARPGGGDEQYF
TRBV24-1	TRBJ2-1	few	TRBD2	TGTGCCACCAGTGATGGTAGCGGGAGGGCCCCTGAGCAGTTCTTC	CATSDGSGRAPEQFF
TRBV20-1	TRBJ2-4	few	TRBD2	TGCAGTGCCCCGGGGGGAGCCAAAAACATTCAGTACTTC	CSAPGGAKNIQYF
TRBV7-2	TRBJ2-7	.	TRBD1	TGTGCCAGCAGGAAACCGGGACAGGGGTCGTACGAGCAGTACTTC	CASRKPGQGSYEQYF
TRBV9	TRBJ2-7	.	.	TGTGCCAGCAGCCCCTCGCAGGCCTCTACCTACGAGCAGTACTTC	CASSPSQASTYEQYF
TRBV6-1	TRBJ2-1	few	.	TGTGCCAGCAGTCGACTAGGGACCGCCTACAATGAGCAGTTCTTC	CASSRLGTAYNEQFF
TRBV6-2/TRBV6-3	TRBJ2-7	.	.	TGTGCCAGCAGTTTCCGACGTCCCATCTACGAGCAGTACTTC	CASSFRRPIYEQYF
TRBV5-6	TRBJ2-2	.	.	TGTGCCAGCACCGTTATTCAGATCACCGGGGAGCTGTTTTTT	CASTVIQITGELFF
TRBV27	TRBJ1-2	few	.	TGTGCCACCGGCAGAGACAACTATGGCTACACCTTC	CATGRDNYGYTF
TRBV15	TRBJ2-1	few	.	TGTGCCACCAGCAGAATTGGGGGGGAGCAGTTCTTC	CATSRIGGEQFF
TRBV11-2	TRBJ2-1	.	.	TGTGCCAGCAGCTTCAGGGGGGGGCTGTACAATGAGCAGTTCTTC	CASSFRGGLYNEQFF
TRBV20-1	TRBJ2-5	many	TRBD1	TGCAGTGCTAGACCTAAGACAGGGAGCCAAGAGACCCAGTACTTC	CSARPKTGSQETQYF
TRBV11-2	TRBJ2-3	many	TRBD1	TGTGCCAGTAAACAGGGGGGCACAGATACGCAGTATTTT	CASKQGGTDTQYF
TRBV6-2/TRBV6-3	TRBJ2-7	.	TRBD1	TGTGCCAGCGGGTCCCCGGGACAGGGGTTCATCGAGCAGTACTTC	CASGSPGQGFIEQYF
TRBV11-2	TRBJ2-4	few	.	TGTGCCAGCAGCTTAGAGGCAGGGAGGAACATTCAGTACTTC	CASSLEAGRNIQYF
TRBV5-6	TRBJ2-7	few	TRBD2	TGTGCCAGCAGCTTTGGCGGGAGGGCGGACGAGCAGTACTTC	CASSFGGRADEQYF
TRBV27	TRBJ2-2	.	TRBD1	TGTGCCAGCAGTTCCATCTTCCCCGTGACAGGGTCCACCGGGGAGCTGTTTTTT	CASSSIFPVTGSTGELFF